A selection of T cell receptor beta chains follows, all from one sample in a study of blood T cells in healthy people across ages. TCRdb analysed the 5' RACE reads with MiXCR anew, one entry per CDR3 protein. The table has about 650,000 distinct CDR3 sequences, approximately 31% seen once. Sample: blood. All receptors come from a woman of 80 years or more in good health. The CDR3 runs from the conserved cysteine through the conserved F or W. A D gene is named only where the DNA matches it firmly. The listing skips clone size in some rows; elsewhere it reads once, few, many or a size class.

V,D,size,J,CDR3,DNA
TRBV9,NA,many,TRBJ2-1,CASSGERGHEQFF,TGTGCCAGCAGCGGCGAACGGGGCCATGAGCAGTTCTTC
TRBV6-6,NA,few,TRBJ2-2,CASSPQGGNTGELFF,TGTGCCAGCAGTCCCCAGGGGGGGAACACCGGGGAGCTGTTTTTT
TRBV4-3,TRBD1,NA,TRBJ2-2,CATSIHGVGQGTGELFF,TGCGCCACCTCAATCCATGGAGTGGGACAGGGCACCGGGGAGCTGTTTTTT
TRBV7-8,NA,many,TRBJ2-7,CASSLAPSSYEQYF,TGTGCCAGCAGCTTAGCGCCCAGCTCCTACGAGCAGTACTTC
TRBV5-1,NA,many,TRBJ1-1,CASSLTGPNTEAFF,TGTGCCAGCAGCTTGACCGGGCCGAACACTGAAGCTTTCTTT
TRBV6-6,TRBD2,many,TRBJ2-5,CASSRGLAGSQETQYF,TGTGCCAGCAGTCGGGGACTAGCGGGGTCCCAAGAGACCCAGTACTTC
TRBV7-8,NA,NA,TRBJ2-3,CASGWGTDTQYF,TGTGCCAGTGGCTGGGGCACAGATACGCAGTATTTT
TRBV20-1,TRBD1,NA,TRBJ1-2,CSASGPHDRDYGYTF,TGCAGTGCCAGTGGGCCTCATGACAGGGACTATGGCTACACCTTC
TRBV20-1,TRBD1,NA,TRBJ1-5,CSARAAQGVGSNQPQHF,TGCAGTGCTAGAGCAGCACAGGGGGTCGGAAGCAATCAGCCCCAGCATTTT
TRBV20-1,NA,NA,TRBJ1-5,CSANRDIFGNQPQHF,TGCAGTGCTAACCGGGACATCTTCGGCAATCAGCCCCAGCATTTT
TRBV20-1,TRBD2,many,TRBJ2-5,CSARDRGGPGTQYF,TGCAGTGCTAGAGATCGGGGGGGGCCGGGGACCCAGTACTTC
TRBV7-2,TRBD1,many,TRBJ2-7,CASSLLGQGVREQYF,TGTGCCAGCAGCTTATTGGGGCAGGGGGTGCGGGAGCAGTACTTC
TRBV5-1,NA,NA,TRBJ1-2,CASSLVDSINYGYTF,TGCGCCAGCAGCTTGGTGGACAGCATTAACTATGGCTACACCTTC
TRBV6-2/TRBV6-3,TRBD2,NA,TRBJ2-1,CASRLREGYNEQFF,TGTGCCAGCAGACTGCGGGAGGGCTACAATGAGCAGTTCTTC
TRBV24-1,TRBD1,NA,TRBJ2-1,CATSDRPGQGAVSSYNEQFF,TGTGCCACCAGTGATCGACCGGGACAGGGGGCCGTGAGCTCCTACAATGAGCAGTTCTTC
TRBV2,NA,few,TRBJ1-2,CASSGRGLSYGYTF,TGTGCCAGCAGTGGCAGGGGCTTGAGCTATGGCTACACCTTC
TRBV6-1,NA,many,TRBJ2-1,CASSEALSVWDEQFF,TGTGCCAGCAGTGAAGCCTTATCGGTTTGGGATGAGCAGTTCTTC
TRBV5-5,TRBD1,NA,TRBJ1-6,CASSLRTGTPNSPLHF,TGTGCCAGCAGCTTACGGACAGGGACCCCTAATTCACCCCTCCACTTT
TRBV21-1,NA,many,TRBJ2-4,CASSKVRASGGVAKNIQYF,TGTGCCAGCAGCAAAGTTAGGGCTAGCGGGGGGGTAGCCAAAAACATTCAGTACTTC
TRBV7-9,NA,NA,TRBJ2-1,CASSFPGPFYNEQFF,TGTGCCAGCAGCTTTCCGGGACCTTTTTACAATGAGCAGTTCTTC
TRBV5-1,TRBD1,once,TRBJ2-1,CASTQGQGAGEQFF,TGCGCCAGCACCCAGGGACAGGGGGCTGGCGAGCAGTTCTTC
TRBV28,NA,many,TRBJ2-5,CASSFSRGKTQYF,TGTGCCAGCAGTTTCTCGAGGGGTAAGACCCAGTACTTC
TRBV6-5,NA,NA,TRBJ2-7,CASSYGTHYEQYF,TGTGCCAGCAGTTACGGGACTCACTACGAGCAGTACTTC
TRBV2,NA,few,TRBJ2-1,CASSEMGRGFYNEQFF,TGTGCCAGCAGTGAAATGGGACGGGGATTCTACAATGAGCAGTTCTTC
TRBV20-1,NA,NA,TRBJ2-1,CSVGRNEQFF,TGCAGTGTAGGAAGAAATGAGCAGTTCTTC
TRBV25-1,NA,NA,TRBJ1-1,CASNPGRLNTEAFF,TGTGCCAGCAATCCGGGACGATTGAACACTGAAGCTTTCTTT
TRBV7-2,NA,NA,TRBJ2-5,CASSFTASETQYF,TGTGCCAGCAGCTTCACCGCCTCGGAGACCCAGTACTTC
TRBV12-3/TRBV12-4,TRBD2,few,TRBJ2-7,CASSPSSGGGYNEQYF,TGTGCCAGCAGTCCATCTAGCGGGGGGGGCTACAATGAGCAGTACTTC
TRBV7-2,NA,many,TRBJ1-1,CASSLVGRGISEAFF,TGTGCCAGCAGCTTAGTAGGCAGGGGAATAAGTGAAGCTTTCTTT
TRBV29-1,NA,NA,TRBJ2-7,CSVTGRDYEQYF,TGCAGCGTGACAGGACGGGACTACGAGCAGTACTTC
TRBV20-1,NA,many,TRBJ1-2,CSASPYTNYGYTF,TGCAGTGCTAGTCCTTATACTAACTATGGCTACACCTTC
TRBV2,NA,many,TRBJ2-7,CASSPGADYEQYF,TGTGCCAGCAGCCCGGGGGCCGACTACGAGCAGTACTTC
TRBV5-1,TRBD2,many,TRBJ2-3,CASSLEASGGTQYF,TGCGCCAGCAGCTTGGAGGCTAGCGGGGGTACGCAGTATTTT
TRBV6-5,NA,few,TRBJ2-5,CASGEVDELYF,TGTGCCAGCGGTGAAGTTGACGAGCTGTACTTC
TRBV7-2,NA,many,TRBJ1-5,CASSLADGQPQHF,TGTGCCAGCAGCTTAGCTGACGGTCAGCCCCAGCATTTT
TRBV7-2,NA,many,TRBJ1-6,CASSSRGTGNSPLHF,TGTGCCAGCAGCTCGAGAGGGACCGGGAATTCACCCCTCCACTTT
TRBV20-1,TRBD1,many,TRBJ1-2,CSARDLGQGPGGYTF,TGCAGTGCTAGAGACTTGGGACAGGGGCCAGGAGGCTACACCTTC
TRBV7-9,TRBD1,few,TRBJ1-1,CASRSGTARAMNTEAFF,TGTGCCAGCAGATCCGGGACAGCGAGAGCCATGAACACTGAAGCTTTCTTT
TRBV2,NA,NA,TRBJ2-7,CASSDQGIGYEQYF,TGTGCCAGCAGTGATCAGGGGATAGGGTACGAGCAGTACTTC
TRBV24-1,NA,many,TRBJ2-7,CATSDPRSTASEQYF,TGTGCCACCAGTGACCCTCGTTCAACAGCGTCCGAGCAGTACTTC
TRBV29-1,NA,NA,TRBJ2-7,CSAWGISSQTSSYNEQYF,TGCAGCGCTTGGGGGATAAGTTCTCAAACGAGCTCCTACAATGAGCAGTACTTC
TRBV6-5,TRBD1,few,TRBJ1-1,CASRYLGTGVAPNTEAFF,TGTGCCAGCAGGTACCTCGGGACAGGGGTCGCCCCGAACACTGAAGCTTTCTTT
TRBV20-1,TRBD1,NA,TRBJ2-2,CSAGTGGFTEELFF,TGCAGTGCTGGGACAGGGGGCTTCACCGAGGAGCTGTTTTTT
TRBV7-8,TRBD1,many,TRBJ1-6,CASSLRTGGDNSPLHF,TGTGCCAGCAGCTTACGGACAGGGGGCGACAATTCACCCCTCCACTTT
TRBV24-1,NA,many,TRBJ1-2,CATSDPGRGYTF,TGTGCCACCAGTGACCCAGGGCGAGGCTACACCTTC
TRBV11-2,NA,NA,TRBJ1-2,CASSLDVAGVVGYTF,TGTGCCAGCAGCTTAGACGTTGCGGGCGTCGTTGGCTACACCTTC
TRBV6-1,NA,NA,TRBJ1-5,CASRPPGPLLPQHF,TGTGCCAGCAGACCTCCGGGACCCTTATTGCCCCAGCATTTT
TRBV30,NA,few,TRBJ1-5,CAGGRGDNQPQHF,TGTGCCGGAGGCCGGGGGGACAATCAGCCCCAGCATTTT
TRBV6-5,NA,NA,TRBJ2-3,CASSRTRQFPDTQYF,TGTGCCAGCAGTCGGACTCGACAGTTCCCAGATACGCAGTATTTT
TRBV5-1,TRBD1,NA,TRBJ2-7,CASRWDSNSYEQYF,TGCGCCAGCAGATGGGACAGCAACTCCTACGAGCAGTACTTC
TRBV24-1,NA,many,TRBJ2-5,CATSDRSLSSSRETQYF,TGTGCCACCAGTGATCGGTCTTTGTCTAGCTCGCGAGAGACCCAGTACTTC